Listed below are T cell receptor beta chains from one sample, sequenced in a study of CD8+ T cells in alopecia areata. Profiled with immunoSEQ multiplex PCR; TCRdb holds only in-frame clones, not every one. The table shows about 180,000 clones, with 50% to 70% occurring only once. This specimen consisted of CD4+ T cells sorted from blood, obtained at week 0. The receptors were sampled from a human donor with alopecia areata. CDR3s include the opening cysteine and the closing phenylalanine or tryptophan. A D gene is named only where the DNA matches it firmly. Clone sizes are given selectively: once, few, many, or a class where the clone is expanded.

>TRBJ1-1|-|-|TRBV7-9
TGTGCCAGCAGTGAAAGTTCCGGGGCCGGAGCACCTTTCTTT
CASSESSGAGAPFF
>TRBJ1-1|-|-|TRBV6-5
TGTGCCAGCAGCATTAGGGGCAGGAAAGACACTGAAGCTTTCTTT
CASSIRGRKDTEAFF
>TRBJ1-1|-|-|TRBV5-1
TGCGCCAGCAGCTTGGGACGCCTGGATGAAGCTTTCTTT
CASSLGRLDEAFF
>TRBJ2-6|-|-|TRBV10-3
TGTGCCATCAGAGAAGTCTCTGGGGCCAACGTCCTGACTTTC
CAIREVSGANVLTF
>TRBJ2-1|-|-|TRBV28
TGTGCCAGCAGTTTTCTGCGTGAGCAGTTCTTC
CASSFLREQFF
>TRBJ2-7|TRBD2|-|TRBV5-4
TGTGCCAGCAGCTTGACTAGCGGGGGGAACAACGAGCAGTACTTC
CASSLTSGGNNEQYF
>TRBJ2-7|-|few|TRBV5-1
TGCGCCAGCAGCCCCGACAACTACGAGCAGTACTTC
CASSPDNYEQYF
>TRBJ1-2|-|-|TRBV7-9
TGTGCCAGCAGTCCACCCGGACAGTCCTATGGCTACACCTTC
CASSPPGQSYGYTF
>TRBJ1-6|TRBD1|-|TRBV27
TGTGCCAGCGGACGACAGGGAATCAATTCACCCCTCCACTTT
CASGRQGINSPLHF
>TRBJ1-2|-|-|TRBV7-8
TGTGCCAGCAGCTCTGGGGAACAGAGCTTGGGCTACACCTTC
CASSSGEQSLGYTF
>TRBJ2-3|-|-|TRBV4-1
TGCGCCAGCAGCCAAGAAAAGGGCCGACTTTTCGATACGCAGTATTTT
CASSQEKGRLFDTQYF
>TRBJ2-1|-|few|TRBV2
TGTGCCAGCAGTGAAGCGACTACACGCAATGAGCAGTTCTTC
CASSEATTRNEQFF
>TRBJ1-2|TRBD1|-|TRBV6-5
TGTGCCAGCAGTTACTCCGGGACAGTCTATGGCTACACCTTC
CASSYSGTVYGYTF
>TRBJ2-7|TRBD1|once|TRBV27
TGTGCCAGCAGGCGACAGGGGGCGTACGAGCAGTACTTC
CASRRQGAYEQYF
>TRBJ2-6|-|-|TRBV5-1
TGCGCCAGCAGTAAGGCTGGGGCCAACGTCCTGACTTTC
CASSKAGANVLTF
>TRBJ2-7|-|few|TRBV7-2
TGTGCCAGCAGCCCCCGCTCCTACGAGCAGTACTTC
CASSPRSYEQYF
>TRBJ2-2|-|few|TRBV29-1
TGCAGCGTCAAAAGGACGTTGTACGGGGAGCTGTTTTTT
CSVKRTLYGELFF
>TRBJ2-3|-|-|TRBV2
TGTGCCAGCAGTGCCGGGGATACGCAGTATTTT
CASSAGDTQYF
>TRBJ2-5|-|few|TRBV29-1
TGCAGCGTGGGGGACGGTGGAGAGACCCAGTACTTC
CSVGDGGETQYF
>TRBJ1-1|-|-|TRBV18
TGTGCCAGCTCACCGACGAGGGACACTGAAGCTTTCTTT
CASSPTRDTEAFF
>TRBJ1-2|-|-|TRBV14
TGTGCCAGCAGCCATTCTAACTATGGCTACACCTTC
CASSHSNYGYTF
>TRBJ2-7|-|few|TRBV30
TGTGCCTGGGCCCTTACCCACGAGCAGTACTTC
CAWALTHEQYF
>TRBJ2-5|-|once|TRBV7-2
TGTGCCAGCAGCTCCCCCCCCGGGACACGGGAGACCCAGTACTTC
CASSSPPGTRETQYF
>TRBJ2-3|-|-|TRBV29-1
TGCAGCGTTCCCGACCGGACTCGCACCCATACGCAGTATTTT
CSVPDRTRTHTQYF
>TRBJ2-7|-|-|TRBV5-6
TGTGCCAGCAGCTCCGACACCATCTACGAGCAGTACTTC
CASSSDTIYEQYF
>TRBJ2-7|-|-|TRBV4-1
TGCGCCAGCAGCCAAGGATCCAATTATGTGCACGAGCAGTACTTC
CASSQGSNYVHEQYF
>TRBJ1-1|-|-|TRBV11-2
TGTGCCAGCAGACCTATCAGGGTCGTGGCCAATACGACTGAAGCTTTCTTT
CASRPIRVVANTTEAFF
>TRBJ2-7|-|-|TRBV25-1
TGTGCCAGCAGTGTAAACAGGATATCCTACGAGCAGTACTTC
CASSVNRISYEQYF
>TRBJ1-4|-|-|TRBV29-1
TGCAGCGTGAGACAATCTAATGAAAAACTGTTTTTT
CSVRQSNEKLFF
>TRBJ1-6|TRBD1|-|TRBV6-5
TGTGCCAGCACCGCGGACAGGGGGAAAAATTCACCCCTCCACTTT
CASTADRGKNSPLHF
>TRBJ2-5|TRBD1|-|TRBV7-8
TGTGCCAGCAGCCCCGATAGGACAGGCTTGGGGACCCAGTACTTC
CASSPDRTGLGTQYF
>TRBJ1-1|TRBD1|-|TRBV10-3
TGTGCCATCAGTCCAGACAGGGGCAACACTGAAGCTTTCTTT
CAISPDRGNTEAFF
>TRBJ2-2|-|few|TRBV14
TGTGCCAGCGCACCGGACAGTCCGACAAAGAACACCGGGGAGCTGTTTTTT
CASAPDSPTKNTGELFF